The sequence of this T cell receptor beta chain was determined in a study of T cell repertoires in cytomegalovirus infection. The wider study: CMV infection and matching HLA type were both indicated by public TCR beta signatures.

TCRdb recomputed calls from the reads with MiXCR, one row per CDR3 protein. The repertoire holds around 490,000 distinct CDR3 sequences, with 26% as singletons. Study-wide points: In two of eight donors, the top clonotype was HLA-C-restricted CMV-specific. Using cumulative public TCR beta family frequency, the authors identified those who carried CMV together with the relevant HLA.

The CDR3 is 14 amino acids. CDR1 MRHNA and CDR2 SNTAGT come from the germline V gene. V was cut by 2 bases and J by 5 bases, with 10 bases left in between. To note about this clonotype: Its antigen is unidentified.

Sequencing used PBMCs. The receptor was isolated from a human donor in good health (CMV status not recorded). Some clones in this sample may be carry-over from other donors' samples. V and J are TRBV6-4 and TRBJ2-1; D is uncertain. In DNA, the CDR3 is TGTGCCAGCAGTGACCTCCCTCTAGACAATGAGCAGTTCTTC. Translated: CASSDLPLDNEQFF.